This paragraph covers one TCR beta chain sequence. Produced via immunoSEQ multiplex PCR; TCRdb's table is partial and in-frame only. Of 20,000 or so clones in the sample, more than 75% were seen once. Trimming removed 3 bases from V and 3 bases from J, with 11 bases in between. Looked up from germline, CDR1 is MNHNS and CDR2 is SASEGT. The CDR3 covers 15 residues. Following transplant, bone marrow was collected either from the posterior iliac crest or from another site chosen by the physician. This record belongs to a study of graft-versus-host responses after intestinal transplantation. For the study at large: Anti-thymocyte globulin induction preceded roughly 3 years of tacrolimus and steroid maintenance in all recipients.

The TCR was taken from a human patient who received an intestinal transplant, so some T cells may come from the graft donor. The sample in question was bone marrow, obtained around 120 days after transplant. The chain joins TRBV6-1 to TRBJ2-2, with D tentatively TRBD1 or TRBD2 (5 bases each). CDR3 sequence (DNA): TGTGCCAGCAGTGATTTGGGGCGGGACACCGGGGAGCTGTTTTTT. Residues: CASSDLGRDTGELFF.